The rows below give T cell receptor beta chains drawn from one sample of a study of beta chain features in type 1 diabetes. Assay used: immunoSEQ multiplex PCR; TCRdb lists only in-frame clones, some missing. Of 970,000 or so clones listed, 17% are singletons. The sequenced sample was naive CD4+ T cells from blood. These receptors originate from a woman between 18 and 29 years old in good health. Both conserved end residues are part of each CDR3. Fields, in order: J gene, clone size, V gene, D gene, CDR3 DNA, CDR3 protein. A D gene is named only where the DNA matches it firmly. Rows give clone size only sometimes, using once, few, many, or a class for an expanded clone.

J gene: TRBJ2-3; clone size: .; V gene: TRBV7-9; D gene: .; CDR3 DNA: TGTGCCAGCAGCTCTCGGGACCCCACAGATACGCAGTATTTT; CDR3 protein: CASSSRDPTDTQYF
J gene: TRBJ2-7; clone size: .; V gene: TRBV28; D gene: TRBD2; CDR3 DNA: TGTGCCAGCAGTTTGGCGACTAGCGGGAACTACGAGCAGTACTTC; CDR3 protein: CASSLATSGNYEQYF
J gene: TRBJ2-6; clone size: .; V gene: TRBV28; D gene: TRBD1; CDR3 DNA: TGTGCCAGCAGTTTAGCGACAGGGAGCTCTGGGGCCAACGTCCTGACTTTC; CDR3 protein: CASSLATGSSGANVLTF
J gene: TRBJ2-1; clone size: .; V gene: TRBV15; D gene: .; CDR3 DNA: TGTGCCACCAGGCAGGTCAGGGTTAAGTTCTTC; CDR3 protein: CATRQVRVKFF
J gene: TRBJ2-7; clone size: few; V gene: TRBV9; D gene: TRBD2; CDR3 DNA: TGTGCCAGCAGCGAGTTAGCGGGGAGATACGAGCAGTACTTC; CDR3 protein: CASSELAGRYEQYF
J gene: TRBJ2-2; clone size: .; V gene: TRBV7-2; D gene: .; CDR3 DNA: TGTGCCAGCAGCTTAGTGTTGTTGCGGGCTCAAGGGGAGCTGTTTTTT; CDR3 protein: CASSLVLLRAQGELFF
J gene: TRBJ2-7; clone size: .; V gene: TRBV28; D gene: .; CDR3 DNA: TGTGCCAGCAGTGCATCCCCCAGGCGCGAGCAGTACTTC; CDR3 protein: CASSASPRREQYF
J gene: TRBJ2-5; clone size: few; V gene: TRBV28; D gene: .; CDR3 DNA: TGTGCCAGCAGACCAGGGGTTGGAGGGACCCAGTACTTC; CDR3 protein: CASRPGVGGTQYF
J gene: TRBJ2-7; clone size: .; V gene: TRBV28; D gene: TRBD2; CDR3 DNA: TGTGCCATCCTCCCGGGACTAGCGGGAGGTGAGCAGTACTTC; CDR3 protein: CAILPGLAGGEQYF
J gene: TRBJ2-1; clone size: few; V gene: TRBV28; D gene: .; CDR3 DNA: TGTGCCAGCTTTGGAGACAATGAGCAGTTCTTC; CDR3 protein: CASFGDNEQFF
J gene: TRBJ1-4; clone size: .; V gene: TRBV11-2; D gene: .; CDR3 DNA: TGTGCCAGCAGCTTAGTGCTGGGGGCAACTAATGAAAAACTGTTTTTT; CDR3 protein: CASSLVLGATNEKLFF
J gene: TRBJ2-1; clone size: few; V gene: TRBV11-2; D gene: TRBD2; CDR3 DNA: TGTGCCAGCCGAGGGACTAGCGTCCTCTACAATGAGCAGTTCTTC; CDR3 protein: CASRGTSVLYNEQFF
J gene: TRBJ2-5; clone size: .; V gene: TRBV2; D gene: TRBD1; CDR3 DNA: TGTGCCAGCGGGAGGGACAGGGACGAAGAGACCCAGTACTTC; CDR3 protein: CASGRDRDEETQYF
J gene: TRBJ2-3; clone size: few; V gene: TRBV5-4; D gene: .; CDR3 DNA: TGTGCCAGCAGCTTGGGGGGACTTAACACAGATACGCAGTATTTT; CDR3 protein: CASSLGGLNTDTQYF
J gene: TRBJ2-7; clone size: .; V gene: TRBV7-8; D gene: .; CDR3 DNA: TGTGCCACCCGTGTCCCGGGAGCCTACGAGCAGTACTTC; CDR3 protein: CATRVPGAYEQYF
J gene: TRBJ2-4; clone size: few; V gene: TRBV28; D gene: TRBD2; CDR3 DNA: TGTGCCAGCAGGTTAGGAGGTAGCGGGAGAAATGAAAACATTCAGTACTTC; CDR3 protein: CASRLGGSGRNENIQYF
J gene: TRBJ1-1; clone size: .; V gene: TRBV7-9; D gene: TRBD1; CDR3 DNA: TGTGCCAGCAGACGAACAGGGGCGAACACTGAAGCTTTCTTT; CDR3 protein: CASRRTGANTEAFF
J gene: TRBJ1-1; clone size: .; V gene: TRBV7-9; D gene: .; CDR3 DNA: TGTGCCAGCAGCTGGAGACGGGTTCAGAACACTGAAGCTTTCTTT; CDR3 protein: CASSWRRVQNTEAFF
J gene: TRBJ2-7; clone size: .; V gene: TRBV15; D gene: TRBD2; CDR3 DNA: TGTGCCACCAGCAGAGATAAAGGGGGGACTAGTATAACCTACGAGCAGTACTTC; CDR3 protein: CATSRDKGGTSITYEQYF
J gene: TRBJ1-5; clone size: few; V gene: TRBV7-2; D gene: .; CDR3 DNA: TGTGCCAGCAGCTTAGCGGGATCCTATAGCAATCAGCCCCAGCATTTT; CDR3 protein: CASSLAGSYSNQPQHF
J gene: TRBJ2-6; clone size: .; V gene: TRBV28; D gene: .; CDR3 DNA: TGTGCCAGCAGTGTAGCACAGGGACTTCCTGGGGCCAACGTCCTGACTTTC; CDR3 protein: CASSVAQGLPGANVLTF
J gene: TRBJ1-4; clone size: .; V gene: TRBV29-1; D gene: .; CDR3 DNA: TGCAGCGTTGATGAAAATGAAAAACTGTTTTTT; CDR3 protein: CSVDENEKLFF
J gene: TRBJ1-2; clone size: .; V gene: TRBV20-1; D gene: .; CDR3 DNA: TGCAGTTCAGGTGGCTACACCTTC; CDR3 protein: CSSGGYTF
J gene: TRBJ2-2; clone size: .; V gene: TRBV10-3; D gene: .; CDR3 DNA: TGTGCCATCAGTGAGTCGCAGGTCTCCGGGGAGCTGTTTTTT; CDR3 protein: CAISESQVSGELFF
J gene: TRBJ1-1; clone size: few; V gene: TRBV12-5; D gene: .; CDR3 DNA: TGTGCTAGTGGACCAGACAGAAACACTGAAGCTTTCTTT; CDR3 protein: CASGPDRNTEAFF
J gene: TRBJ1-2; clone size: .; V gene: TRBV6-5; D gene: .; CDR3 DNA: TGTGCCAGCAGGCCGGAGATCCTTTCGGGAGGCTACACCTTC; CDR3 protein: CASRPEILSGGYTF
J gene: TRBJ2-1; clone size: .; V gene: TRBV7-3; D gene: TRBD1; CDR3 DNA: TGTGCCAGCAGCCTCAGACAGGGCTCCTACAATGAGCAGTTCTTC; CDR3 protein: CASSLRQGSYNEQFF
J gene: TRBJ1-1; clone size: .; V gene: TRBV5-1; D gene: .; CDR3 DNA: TGCGCCAGCAGCTCTTCGGGCCTCAACACTGAAGCTTTCTTT; CDR3 protein: CASSSSGLNTEAFF
J gene: TRBJ2-7; clone size: few; V gene: TRBV10-3; D gene: .; CDR3 DNA: TGTGCCATCAGTGAGGGTTGGGGGAACTACGAGCAGTACTTC; CDR3 protein: CAISEGWGNYEQYF
J gene: TRBJ2-4; clone size: .; V gene: TRBV21-1; D gene: .; CDR3 DNA: TGTGCCAGCAGCAAATCGCTTCTAGCCAAAAACATTCAGTACTTC; CDR3 protein: CASSKSLLAKNIQYF
J gene: TRBJ1-5; clone size: few; V gene: TRBV28; D gene: .; CDR3 DNA: TGTGCCAGCAGTTTTGGGAACAATCAGCCCCAGCATTTT; CDR3 protein: CASSFGNNQPQHF
J gene: TRBJ2-5; clone size: .; V gene: TRBV25-1; D gene: .; CDR3 DNA: TGTGCCAGCAGTCCTCGGTCCTCCCCGCAGGGAGAGACCCAGTACTTC; CDR3 protein: CASSPRSSPQGETQYF
J gene: TRBJ1-1; clone size: few; V gene: TRBV7-3; D gene: .; CDR3 DNA: TGTGCCAGCAGCTTAAGTGGGGCCATGAACACTGAAGCTTTCTTT; CDR3 protein: CASSLSGAMNTEAFF